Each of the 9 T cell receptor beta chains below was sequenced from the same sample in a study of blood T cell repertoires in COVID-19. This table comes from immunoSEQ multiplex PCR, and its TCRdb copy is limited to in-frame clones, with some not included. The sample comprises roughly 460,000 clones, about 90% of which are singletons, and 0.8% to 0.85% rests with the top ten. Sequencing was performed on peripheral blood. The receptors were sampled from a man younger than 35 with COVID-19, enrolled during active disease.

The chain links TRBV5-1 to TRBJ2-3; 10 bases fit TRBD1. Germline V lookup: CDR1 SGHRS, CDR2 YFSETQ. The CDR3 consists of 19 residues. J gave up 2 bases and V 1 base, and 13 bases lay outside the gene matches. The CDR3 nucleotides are TGCGCCAGCAGCTTGCGCCCCGTGGGTGGGACAGGGGACACAGATACGCAGTATTTT. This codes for CASSLRPVGGTGDTDTQYF. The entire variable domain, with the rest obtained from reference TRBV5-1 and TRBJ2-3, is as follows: KAGVTQTPRYLIKTRGQQVTLSCSPISGHRSVSWYQQTPGQGLQFLFEYFSETQRNKGNFPGRFSGRQFSNSRSEMNVSTLELGDSALYLCASSLRPVGGTGDTDTQYFGPGTRLTVL.

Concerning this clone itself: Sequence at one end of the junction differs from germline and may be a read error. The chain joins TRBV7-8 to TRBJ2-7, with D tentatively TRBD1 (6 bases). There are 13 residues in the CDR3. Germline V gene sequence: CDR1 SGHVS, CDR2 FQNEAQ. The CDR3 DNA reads TGTGCCAGCAGCATAGCCCTACAGGGCGAGCAGTACTTC. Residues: CASSIALQGEQYF. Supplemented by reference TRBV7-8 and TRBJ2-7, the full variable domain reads GAGVSQSPRYKVAKRGQDVALRCDPISGHVSLFWYQQALGQGPEFLTYFQNEAQLDKSGLPSDRFFAERPEGSVSTLKIQRTQQEDSAVYLCASSIALQGEQYFGPGTRLTVT.

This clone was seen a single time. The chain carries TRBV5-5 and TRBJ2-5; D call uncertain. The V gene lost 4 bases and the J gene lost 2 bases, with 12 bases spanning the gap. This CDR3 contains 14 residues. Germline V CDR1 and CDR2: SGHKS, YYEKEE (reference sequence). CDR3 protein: CASSQSQKQETQYF. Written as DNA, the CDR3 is TGTGCCAGCAGCCAGTCACAGAAACAAGAGACCCAGTACTTC.

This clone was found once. This CDR3 is CASRGQFGELFF. The CDR3 DNA follows: TGTGCCAGCAGGGGACAGTTCGGGGAGCTGTTTTTT. The J gene is TRBJ2-2, the V gene TRBV6-5; 7 bases agree with TRBD1. The CDR3 is 12 residues long. The J segment lost 7 bases and the V segment lost 6 bases, leaving 2 bases of the junction unmatched. Germline-derived CDR1 and CDR2 are MNHEY and SVGAGI.

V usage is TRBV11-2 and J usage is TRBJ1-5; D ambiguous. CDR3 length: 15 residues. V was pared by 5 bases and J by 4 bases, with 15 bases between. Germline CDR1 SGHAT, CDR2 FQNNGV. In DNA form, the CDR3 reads TGTGCCAGCAGCAAACAGCTTAGAGGGAATCAGCCCCAGCATTTT. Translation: CASSKQLRGNQPQHF.

In nucleotides, the CDR3 is TGTGCCAGCAGTCCGACAGGGAGGTCTGAAGCTTTCTTT. Protein product: CASSPTGRSEAFF. The rearrangement uses TRBV2 and TRBJ1-1; the match to TRBD1 covers 7 bases. Germline lookup yields CDR1 SNHLY and CDR2 FYNNEI. Trimming at V came to 5 bases and at J to 6 bases, leaving 6 bases not matched to a gene. CDR3 size: 13 residues.

This chain's CDR3 is CASSFPGRLGDTQYF. The CDR3 coding sequence is TGTGCCAGCAGTTTCCCGGGGAGGCTGGGGGATACGCAGTATTTT. The J gene is TRBJ2-3, the V gene TRBV28; TRBD2 might be the D (6 bases). Trimming pared 3 bases from V and 6 bases from J, leaving 16 bases between. CDR3 size: 15 residues. Germline values: CDR1 MDHEN, CDR2 SYDVKM.

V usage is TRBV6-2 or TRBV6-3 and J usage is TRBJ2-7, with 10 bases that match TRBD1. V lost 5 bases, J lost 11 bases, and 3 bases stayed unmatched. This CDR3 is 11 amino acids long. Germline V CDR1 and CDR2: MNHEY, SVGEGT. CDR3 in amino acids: CASSHGQGEYF. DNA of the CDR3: TGTGCCAGCAGTCACGGACAGGGGGAGTACTTC.

This CDR3 is CASSGQGPGEQYF. Here the CDR3 DNA reads TGCGCCAGCAGTGGACAGGGGCCGGGAGAGCAGTACTTC. The chain joins TRBV10-1 to TRBJ2-7; 8 bases fit TRBD1. CDR3 size: 13 residues. The V gene's germline CDR1 is WNHNN and CDR2 SYGVQD (reference sequence). The J segment lost 7 bases and the V segment lost 4 bases, leaving 6 bases of the junction unmatched.